The 9 T cell receptor beta chains given below trace back to one sample, sequenced in a study of blood T cell repertoires in COVID-19. Profiling relied on immunoSEQ multiplex PCR, and the TCRdb table lists in-frame clones only, not all of them. This table holds roughly 76,000 clones, approximately 80% found once. The source material was peripheral blood. Source of these receptors: an older woman with acute or convalescent COVID-19.

V gene TRBV7-6 combines with J gene TRBJ1-1; tentatively, D is TRBD1 (6 bases). Trimming took 4 bases from V and 2 from J, leaving 8 bases between them. CDR3 size: 13 residues. Germline loops: CDR1 SGHVS, CDR2 FNYEAQ. CDR3 nucleotides: TGTGCCAGCAGCTCGGACAGCAACACTGAAGCTTTCTTT. Protein: CASSSDSNTEAFF.

The chain joins TRBV29-1 to TRBJ2-1; D might be TRBD1 (6 bases). V lost 6 bases to trimming and J lost 10 bases, with 13 bases between them. The CDR3 runs 11 residues. CDR1 SQVTM and CDR2 ANQGSEA come from the germline V gene. CDR3 nucleotide sequence: TGCAGCGTGGCCCCTGGGGGCGAGCAGTTCTTC. This translates into CSVAPGGEQFF.

V and J are TRBV6-5 and TRBJ2-5, with a weak D call TRBD2 (5 bases). V lost 4 bases and J lost 4, with 13 bases in between. Germline V gene data show CDR1 as MNHEY and CDR2 as SVGAGI. This CDR3 contains 14 residues. This chain's CDR3 is CASSLLVIGETQYF. The DNA for the CDR3 is TGTGCCAGCAGTTTACTAGTCATCGGAGAGACCCAGTACTTC.

The chain links TRBV5-1 to TRBJ2-2; a possible D gene is TRBD2 (7 bases). V was shortened by 2 bases and J by 1 base, with 9 bases between the two germline ends. The germline gives CDR1 SGHRS, CDR2 YFSETQ. The CDR3 spans 15 residues. CDR3 sequence: CASSLGGENTGELFF. CDR3 bases: TGCGCCAGCAGCTTAGGGGGGGAGAACACCGGGGAGCTGTTTTTT. Together with reference TRBV5-1 and TRBJ2-2, the CDR3 gives the full variable domain: KAGVTQTPRYLIKTRGQQVTLSCSPISGHRSVSWYQQTPGQGLQFLFEYFSETQRNKGNFPGRFSGRQFSNSRSEMNVSTLELGDSALYLCASSLGGENTGELFFGEGSRLTVL.

The rearrangement links TRBV4-2 to TRBJ2-7; tentatively, D is TRBD1 (6 bases). Germline V gene sequence: CDR1 LGHNA, CDR2 YNFKEQ. CDR3 length: 12 residues. Trimming shortened V by 2 bases and J by 6 bases, and 8 bases separated the two germline ends. The CDR3 coding sequence is TGTGCCAGCAGCCAAACAGGGACCGAGCAGTACTTC. Protein sequence: CASSQTGTEQYF.

This clone occurred a few times. V gene TRBV19 combines with J gene TRBJ1-1; 8 bases fit TRBD1. The CDR3 has 16 amino acids. Per the germline V gene, CDR1 is LNHDA and CDR2 is SQIVND (reference sequence). V was clipped by 6 bases and J by 4 bases; unmatched bases: 13. The CDR3 nucleotides are TGTGCCAGTAGGCAGCCCCGACAGGGGACCGGCACTGAAGCTTTCTTT. Amino acids: CASRQPRQGTGTEAFF. Looking up the rest from reference TRBV19 and TRBJ1-1 gives the full variable domain: DGGITQSPKYLFRKEGQNVTLSCEQNLNHDAMYWYRQDPGQGLRLIYYSQIVNDFQKGDIAEGYSVSREKKESFPLTVTSAQKNPTAFYLCASRQPRQGTGTEAFFGQGTRLTVV.

This clone appeared a single time. For the CDR3, the DNA is TGCGCCAGCAGCTTGGAAGGGACTAGCTCGCGCGAGCAGTACTTC. This codes for CASSLEGTSSREQYF. The chain couples TRBV5-1 to TRBJ2-7, with 9 bases aligning to TRBD2. V dropped 0 bases and J dropped 6; count of bases not matched to a gene: 7. Looked up from germline, CDR1 is SGHRS and CDR2 is YFSETQ. This CDR3 region has 15 residues. The whole variable domain, remainder taken from reference TRBV5-1 and TRBJ2-7, is KAGVTQTPRYLIKTRGQQVTLSCSPISGHRSVSWYQQTPGQGLQFLFEYFSETQRNKGNFPGRFSGRQFSNSRSEMNVSTLELGDSALYLCASSLEGTSSREQYFGPGTRLTVT.

The chain uses TRBV19 and TRBJ2-1, with TRBD2 matching over 13 bases. The ends lost 6 bases at V and 5 bases at J; junction bases unmatched: 7. The CDR3 has 16 residues. Germline loops: CDR1 LNHDA, CDR2 SQIVND (reference sequence). The CDR3 is CASRKFGLAGDNEQFF. In DNA form, the CDR3 reads TGTGCCAGTAGAAAGTTTGGACTAGCGGGAGACAATGAGCAGTTCTTC.

The V call is TRBV19, the J call TRBJ2-1; D uncertain. CDR1 and CDR2 from the germline V gene are LNHDA and SQIVND (reference sequence). Trimming left V 8 bases short and J 1 base short, with 9 bases between. The CDR3 spans 13 residues. This CDR3 reads CASGISSYNEQFF. The CDR3 DNA sequence: TGTGCCAGTGGCATCAGTTCCTACAATGAGCAGTTCTTC.